This T cell receptor (beta chain) came from a study of blood T cell repertoires in COVID-19. Data came from immunoSEQ multiplex PCR; TCRdb stores just in-frame clones and leaves some out. Of over 50,000 clones listed, over 75% are singletons. Germline V gene data show CDR1 as LNHDA and CDR2 as SQIVND (reference sequence). The CDR3 runs 18 residues. Germline trimming cut 6 bases from V and 2 bases from J; bases unmatched to any gene: 11. The sample comprised peripheral blood. The TCR sequence derives from a human donor in a cohort sampled during active COVID-19. The V gene is TRBV19, the J gene TRBJ2-5; TRBD2 agrees at 14 bases. The CDR3 here is CASSTRLAGGTRQETQYF. In nucleotides, the CDR3 is TGTGCCAGTAGCACACGACTAGCGGGGGGGACGCGACAAGAGACCCAGTACTTC.